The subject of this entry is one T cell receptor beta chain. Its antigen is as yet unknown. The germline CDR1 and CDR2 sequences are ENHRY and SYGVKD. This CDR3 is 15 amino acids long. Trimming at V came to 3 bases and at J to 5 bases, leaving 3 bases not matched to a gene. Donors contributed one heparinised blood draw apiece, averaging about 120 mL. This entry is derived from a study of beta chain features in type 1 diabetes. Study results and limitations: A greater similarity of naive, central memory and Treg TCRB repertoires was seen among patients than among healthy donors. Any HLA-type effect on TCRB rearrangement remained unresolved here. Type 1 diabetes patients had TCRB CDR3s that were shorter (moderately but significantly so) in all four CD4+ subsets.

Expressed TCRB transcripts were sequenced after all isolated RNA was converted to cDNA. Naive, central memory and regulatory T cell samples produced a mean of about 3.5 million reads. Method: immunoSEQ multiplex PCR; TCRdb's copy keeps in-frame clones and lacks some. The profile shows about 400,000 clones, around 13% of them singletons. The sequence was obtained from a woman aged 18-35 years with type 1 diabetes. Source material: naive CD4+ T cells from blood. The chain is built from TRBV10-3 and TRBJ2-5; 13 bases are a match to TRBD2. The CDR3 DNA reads TGTGCCATCAGTGAACTAGCGGGAGGGGCCGAGACCCAGTACTTC. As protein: CAISELAGGAETQYF.